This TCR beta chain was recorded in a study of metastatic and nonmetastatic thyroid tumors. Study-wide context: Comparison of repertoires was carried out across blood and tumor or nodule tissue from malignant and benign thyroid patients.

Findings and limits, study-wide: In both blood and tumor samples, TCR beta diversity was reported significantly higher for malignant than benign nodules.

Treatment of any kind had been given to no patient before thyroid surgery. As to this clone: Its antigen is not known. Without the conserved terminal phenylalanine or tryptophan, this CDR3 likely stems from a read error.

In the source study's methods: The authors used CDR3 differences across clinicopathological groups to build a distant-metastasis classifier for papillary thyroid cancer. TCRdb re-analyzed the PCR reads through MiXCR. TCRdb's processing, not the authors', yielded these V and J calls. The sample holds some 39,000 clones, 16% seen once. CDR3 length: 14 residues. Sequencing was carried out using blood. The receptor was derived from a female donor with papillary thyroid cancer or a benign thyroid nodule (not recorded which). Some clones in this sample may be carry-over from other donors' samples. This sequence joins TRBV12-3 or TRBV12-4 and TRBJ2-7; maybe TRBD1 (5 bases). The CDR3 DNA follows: TGTGCCATCAGCAACAGGAGAAGCTCCTTCGAGCAGTACTAC. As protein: CAISNRRSSFEQYY.